This entry concerns a single T cell receptor (beta chain). Its antigen is currently unknown. The data originate from a study of Ad26.COV2.S vaccination and SARS-CoV-2 variants. The treatment: 15 to 20 received Ad26.COV2.S at low or high dose, single or two shots; 5 received placebo; per-sample allocation not given. It was on day 63 after the first vaccine or placebo injection that samples were taken. Study-level points and caveats: A substantial breadth of spike-specific CD8+ and CD4+ T cell responses after vaccination has been reported.

Profiled with immunoSEQ multiplex PCR; TCRdb holds only in-frame clones, not every one. This sample has approximately 480,000 clones, with around 88% found just once. Per germline, CDR1 MNHEY and CDR2 SVGAGI. V was cut by 5 bases and J by 1 base, with 12 bases left in between. This CDR3 region has 15 residues. Here the sequenced sample was peripheral blood, taken in a trial of Ad26.COV2.S vaccine versus placebo. V usage is TRBV6-5 and J usage is TRBJ1-3, with a tentative D call TRBD1 (5 bases). The source is a person aged 18-60 years who received the Ad26.COV2.S COVID-19 vaccine or a placebo. This CDR3 reads CASSRGVASGNTIYF. CDR3 in DNA: TGTGCCAGCAGTAGAGGGGTTGCGTCTGGAAACACCATATATTTT.